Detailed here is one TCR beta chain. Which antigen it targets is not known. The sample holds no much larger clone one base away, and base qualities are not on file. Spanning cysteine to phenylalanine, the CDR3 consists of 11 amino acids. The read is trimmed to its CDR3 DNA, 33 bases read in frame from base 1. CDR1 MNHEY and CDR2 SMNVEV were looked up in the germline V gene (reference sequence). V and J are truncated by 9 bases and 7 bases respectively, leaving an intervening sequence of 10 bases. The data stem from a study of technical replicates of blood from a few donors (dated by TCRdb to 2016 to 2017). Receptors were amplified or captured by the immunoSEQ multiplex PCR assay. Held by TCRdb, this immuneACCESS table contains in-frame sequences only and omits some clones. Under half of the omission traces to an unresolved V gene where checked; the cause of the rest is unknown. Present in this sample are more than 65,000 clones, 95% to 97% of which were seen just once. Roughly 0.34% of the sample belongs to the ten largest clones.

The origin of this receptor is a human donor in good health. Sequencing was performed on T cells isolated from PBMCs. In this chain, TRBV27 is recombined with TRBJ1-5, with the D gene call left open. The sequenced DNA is TGTGCCAGTGCTATCGGGCAGCCCCAGCATTTT. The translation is CASAIGQPQHF.